These 21 T cell receptor beta chains were all obtained from the same sample, sequenced in a study of T-cell reconstitution after alpha-beta-depleted transplantation in children. The TCRbeta library incorporated unique molecular identifiers. Each CDR3 protein is one row after TCRdb ran MiXCR on the PCR reads. Altogether a few hundred thousand distinct CDR3 sequences are present, around a tenth being singletons, with the ten largest covering about 25%. This specimen consisted of peripheral blood, obtained 180 days after TCRalphabeta/CD19-depleted stem cell transplant. The receptors come from a male patient between 2 and 15 years old who had a stem cell transplant for chronic granulomatous disease, so the T cells may come from the graft donor.

This clonotype was counted many times. The V call is TRBV20-1, the J call TRBJ2-7, with D unclear. V lost 6 bases, J lost 0 bases, and 12 bases lay in between. In germline, CDR1 is DFQATT, CDR2 SNEGSKA (reference sequence). The CDR3 is made up of 13 amino acids. This chain's CDR3 is CSALLPSSYEQYF. The CDR3 DNA reads as TGCAGTGCCCTACTCCCGTCCTCCTACGAGCAGTACTTC.

This clonotype was seen many times. The chain recombines TRBV12-3 or TRBV12-4 with TRBJ2-3; possible D gene TRBD2, 5 bases. The CDR3 loop spans 17 amino acids. V was clipped by 4 bases and J by 6 bases, with 23 bases between them. Here the CDR3 reads CASSYPRLFSDGDTQYF. In nucleotides, the CDR3 is TGTGCCAGCAGTTACCCCCGACTATTTTCTGACGGGGATACGCAGTATTTT.

This clonotype came up many times. The chain recombines TRBV7-2 with TRBJ2-5; D is undetermined. V lost 4 bases, J lost 1 base, and 4 bases lay in between. The CDR3 is made up of 12 amino acids. Germline V gene data show CDR1 as SGHTA and CDR2 as FQGNSA. CDR3 residues: CASSSTQETQYF. The CDR3 DNA is TGTGCCAGCAGCTCTACCCAAGAGACCCAGTACTTC.

V gene TRBV28 combines with J gene TRBJ2-7; 14 bases line up with TRBD2. Germline CDR1 MDHEN, CDR2 SYDVKM. The CDR3 has 18 residues. Trimming took 6 bases from V and 4 from J; bases not matched to a gene: 14. CDR3 DNA sequence: TGTGCCAGCAGCTCCCGGGCACTTGGACTAGCGGGAGGTTACGAGCAGTACTTC. Its translation is CASSSRALGLAGGYEQYF.

This clonotype was seen ten or more times. Because the CDR3 is missing its conserved closing phenylalanine or tryptophan, this is likely a read error. No DNA is shown, since the ends of the CDR3 on it are uncertain; the CDR3 is the one TCRdb lists. The chain recombines TRBV6-2 or TRBV6-3 with TRBJ2-5; the table's D call of TRBD1 was not tested on the DNA. Germline lookup yields CDR1 MNHEY and CDR2 SVGEGT. The CDR3 contains 11 residues when both ends are counted. The CDR3 reads CASSNGQGDYS.

On this clonotype: The junction shows a germline mismatch at one end, possibly a read error. J is TRBJ2-1 and V is TRBV20-1, with 12 nucleotides matching TRBD2. The CDR3 runs to 17 residues. Germline-derived CDR1 and CDR2 are DFQATT and SNEGSKA (reference sequence). For the CDR3, the DNA is TGCAGTGCGCCCGGACTAGCGGGGCATCCCTCCTACAATGAGCAGCTCTTC. Translating gives CSAPGLAGHPSYNEQLF.

This clonotype was counted many times. This chain's CDR3 is CSARDPRGPSYEQYF. CDR3 in DNA: TGCAGTGCTAGAGATCCCAGGGGTCCTTCCTACGAGCAGTACTTC. The gene calls are TRBV20-1 and TRBJ2-7; D may be TRBD1 (6 bases). Germline CDR1 reads DFQATT; CDR2 reads SNEGSKA (reference sequence). The CDR3 runs to 15 residues. The ends were cut back, 0 bases at V and 1 base at J, with 13 bases in the middle.

Notes on this clonotype: It may be a read error: a sequence one base away is much more abundant. The chain couples TRBV21-1 to TRBJ1-6. TRBV21-1 is flagged as a pseudogene. This CDR3 contains 16 residues. The chain's CDR3 is CVSNKESRPNNSPLHF. CDR3 DNA sequence: TGTGTCAGCAACAAAGAGTCGAGACCCAATAATTCACCCCTCCACTTT.

This clonotype appeared many times. The chain carries TRBV25-1 and TRBJ2-3; 7 bases fit TRBD1. CDR1 is MGHDK and CDR2 is SYGVNS in the germline V gene. The J segment lost 2 bases and the V segment lost 1 base, leaving 3 bases of the junction unmatched. The CDR3 is 15 residues long. CDR3 sequence reads: CASSEWGTDTDTQYF. The CDR3 region has the DNA TGTGCCAGCAGTGAATGGGGGACAGACACAGATACGCAGTATTTT.

This clonotype was recorded at least ten times. The V call is TRBV28, the J call TRBJ1-6; no clear D. V lost 4 bases and J lost 7, with 17 bases in between. This CDR3 has 16 amino acids. Germline-derived CDR1 and CDR2 are MDHEN and SYDVKM. For the CDR3, the DNA is TGTGCCAGCAGTTACAATGACGGCCGATCAAATTCACCCCTCCACTTT. It is translated as CASSYNDGRSNSPLHF.

The sample holds a few counts of this clonotype. J is TRBJ2-3 and V is TRBV29-1; TRBD2 is a possible D gene (6 bases). CDR1 and CDR2 from the germline V gene are SQVTM and ANQGSEA. The CDR3 sequence is 13 residues long. Trimming cost V 4 bases and J 2 bases, with 10 bases left between them. Written as DNA, the CDR3 is TGCAGCGTTGTCGGGACTCTCACAGATACGCAGTATTTT. Amino acid sequence: CSVVGTLTDTQYF.

The sample holds many counts of this clonotype. V gene TRBV7-7 combines with J gene TRBJ2-5, with a weak D call TRBD2 (5 bases). With 3 bases removed from V and 4 bases from J, the gap between germline ends came to 15 bases. Looked up from germline, CDR1 is SSHAT and CDR2 is FNYEAQ (reference sequence). The CDR3 has 15 amino acids. The CDR3 nucleotides read TGTGCCAGCAGCTTCATACCCCGGGAAACAGAGACCCAGTACTTC. It encodes CASSFIPRETETQYF.

This clonotype has at least ten counts. The chain couples TRBV27 to TRBJ1-1, with 8 bases that match TRBD1. Germline V gene data show CDR1 as MNHEY and CDR2 as SMNVEV (reference sequence). J was trimmed by 1 base and V by 5 bases; bases with no gene match: 9. The CDR3 has 16 amino acids. The CDR3, as DNA: TGTGCCAGCAGTCGGGACCACAGGGGGTGGAACACTGAAGCTTTCTTT. It translates to CASSRDHRGWNTEAFF.

As concerns this clonotype: A much larger clone differs from this one at a single base, so this may be a read error. The chain has TRBV12-5 and TRBJ1-1, with D unclear. V was shortened by 8 bases and J by 2 bases, with 12 bases between the two germline ends. The CDR3 is 13 residues long. Germline CDR1 and CDR2: LGHNT and FRNRAP. CDR3 coding DNA: TGTGCTAGTTGCCCTGGACCTAACACTGAAGCTTTCTTT. Amino acid sequence: CASCPGPNTEAFF. Supplemented by reference TRBV12-5 and TRBJ1-1, the full variable domain reads DARVTQTPRHKVTEMGQEVTMRCQPILGHNTVFWYRQTMMQGLELLAYFRNRAPLDDSGMPKDRFSAEMPDATLATLKIQPSEPRDSAVYFCASCPGPNTEAFFGQGTRLTVV.

This clonotype occurred many times. This chain joins TRBV5-6 and TRBJ2-4, with D possibly TRBD2 on 5 matching bases. This CDR3 is built from 14 residues. Trimming removed 5 bases at V and 0 bases at J, with 9 bases between. Per germline, CDR1 SGHDT and CDR2 YYEEEE. The CDR3 DNA is TGTGCCAGCAGACTCCGGGGAGCCAAAAACATTCAGTACTTC. It encodes CASRLRGAKNIQYF.

This clonotype was seen a few times. The chain has TRBV20-1 and TRBJ2-7; 8 nucleotides match TRBD1. Germline CDR1 is DFQATT and CDR2 is SNEGSKA (reference sequence). The CDR3 totals 14 residues. V dropped 3 bases and J dropped 2; count of bases not matched to a gene: 6. CDR3 nucleotide sequence: TGCAGTGCTAGGGCGGGGACAGGTACCTACGAGCAGTACTTC. Its translation is CSARAGTGTYEQYF.

This clonotype was counted at least ten times. This chain connects TRBV11-2 to TRBJ2-3; 10 bases are shared with TRBD2. Trimming took 4 bases from V and 1 from J; bases not matched to a gene: 14. Germline assignment: CDR1 SGHAT and CDR2 FQNNGV. The CDR3 extends over 19 amino acids. In DNA, the CDR3 is TGTGCCAGCAGCTACCGAGCGGGGGGGCTGGGATCTGGCACAGATACGCAGTATTTT. The encoded protein is CASSYRAGGLGSGTDTQYF.

This clonotype was seen ten or more times. The chain carries TRBV20-1 and TRBJ2-3, with TRBD2 as a possible D gene (5 bases). The V gene's germline CDR1 is DFQATT and CDR2 SNEGSKA (reference sequence). This CDR3 is 12 amino acids long. The V end was cut by 3 bases, the J end by 3 bases, with 7 bases between. The CDR3 nucleotides are TGCAGTGCTAGTAGGGAGACAGATACGCAGTATTTT. It yields the protein CSASRETDTQYF.

This clonotype was counted a few times. The V call is TRBV11-2, the J call TRBJ2-1, with TRBD2 matching over 7 bases. The V gene's germline CDR1 is SGHAT and CDR2 FQNNGV. CDR3 length: 15 amino acids. The V and J ends lost 7 bases and 0 bases, in that order; junction bases with no gene match: 6. The CDR3 sequence: CASTRRESSYNEQFF. In nucleotides, the CDR3 is TGTGCCAGCACGAGGCGGGAGAGCTCCTACAATGAGCAGTTCTTC.

Worth noting for this clonotype: A clone one base away is much larger, so this may be a read error. The rearrangement uses TRBV18 and TRBJ2-2; D not certain. The CDR3 is made up of 14 amino acids. The V gene's germline CDR1 is KGHSH and CDR2 LQKENI. CDR3 DNA sequence: TGTGCCAACTCACCATTAGGGCGGAACGGGGAGCTGTTTTTT. It codes for CANSPLGRNGELFF.

This clonotype showed up many times. The chain recombines TRBV19 with TRBJ1-1; D not certain. This CDR3 comprises 16 residues. The germline CDR1 and CDR2 sequences are LNHDA and SQIVND (reference sequence). The ends were cut back, 7 bases at V and 6 bases at J, with 24 bases in the middle. In nucleotides, the CDR3 is TGTGCCAGTACCCCAGGTTTTCGGGCCCGTTTGGCTGAAGCTTTCTTT. Residues: CASTPGFRARLAEAFF. Drawing the rest from reference TRBV19 and TRBJ1-1, the complete variable domain is DGGITQSPKYLFRKEGQNVTLSCEQNLNHDAMYWYRQDPGQGLRLIYYSQIVNDFQKGDIAEGYSVSREKKESFPLTVTSAQKNPTAFYLCASTPGFRARLAEAFFGQGTRLTVV.